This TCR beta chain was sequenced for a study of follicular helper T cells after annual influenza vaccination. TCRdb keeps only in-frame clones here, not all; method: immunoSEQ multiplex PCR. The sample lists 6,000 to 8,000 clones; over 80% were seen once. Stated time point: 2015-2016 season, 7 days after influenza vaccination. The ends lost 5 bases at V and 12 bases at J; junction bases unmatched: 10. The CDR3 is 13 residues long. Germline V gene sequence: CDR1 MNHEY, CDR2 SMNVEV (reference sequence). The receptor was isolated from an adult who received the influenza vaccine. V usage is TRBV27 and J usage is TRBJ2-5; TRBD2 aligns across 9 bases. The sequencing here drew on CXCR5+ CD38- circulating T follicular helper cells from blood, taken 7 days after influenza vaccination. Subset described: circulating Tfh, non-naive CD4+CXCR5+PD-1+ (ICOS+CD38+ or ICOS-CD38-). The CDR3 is CASSPGLARPEYF. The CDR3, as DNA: TGTGCCAGCAGTCCGGGACTAGCACGTCCAGAGTACTTC.